This TCR beta chain was captured in a study of spatial heterogeneity in lung cancer. Each CDR3 protein gets one entry after TCRdb re-called the 5' RACE reads with MiXCR. This sample has roughly 10,000 distinct CDR3 sequences, with about a quarter found just once. V lost 4 bases, J lost 6 bases, and 9 bases stayed unmatched. From germline, CDR1 is SQVTM and CDR2 ANQGSEA. The length of the CDR3 is 15 residues. The time point: blood at routine non-recurrence follow-up after resection. Sequencing covered unsorted whole RNA taken from tumor, nontumor lung or frozen PBMC. The material was PBMCs, obtained at follow-up. The receptor comes from a female donor with early-stage non-small cell lung cancer. This sequence joins TRBV29-1 and TRBJ2-2; TRBD2 aligns across 9 bases. CDR3 region: CSVGGSGSTAGELFF. For the CDR3, the DNA is TGCAGCGTTGGGGGTAGCGGGAGTACGGCCGGGGAGCTGTTTTTT.